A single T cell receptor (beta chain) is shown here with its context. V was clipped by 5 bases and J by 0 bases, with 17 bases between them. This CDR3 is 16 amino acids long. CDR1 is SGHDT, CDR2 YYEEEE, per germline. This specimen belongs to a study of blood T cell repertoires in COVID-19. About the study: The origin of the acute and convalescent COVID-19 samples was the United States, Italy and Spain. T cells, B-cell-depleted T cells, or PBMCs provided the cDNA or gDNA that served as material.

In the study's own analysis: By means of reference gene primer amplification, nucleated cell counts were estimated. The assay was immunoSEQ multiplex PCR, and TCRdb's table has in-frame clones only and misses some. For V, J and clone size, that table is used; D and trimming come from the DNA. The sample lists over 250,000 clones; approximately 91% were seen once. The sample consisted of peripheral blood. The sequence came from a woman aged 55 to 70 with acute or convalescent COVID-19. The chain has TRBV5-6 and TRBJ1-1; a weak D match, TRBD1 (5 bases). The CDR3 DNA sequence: TGTGCCAGCAGTTCGATATACAGGATGATGAACACTGAAGCTTTCTTT. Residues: CASSSIYRMMNTEAFF.